This T cell receptor (beta chain) was documented in a study of CD8 T cells in ankylosing spondylitis. The CDR3 extends over 11 amino acids. V lost 3 bases to trimming and J lost 9 bases, with 7 bases between them. With molecular barcodes, quantitative 5'-RACE was used to make the TCR beta libraries. TCRdb reprocessed the 5' RACE reads via MiXCR and lists one record per CDR3 protein. Of fewer than 250,000 distinct CDR3 sequences listed, under 12% were seen once; the top ten hold 2.6%. Material: blood, either unsorted or a sorted T cell fraction (not recorded which). The origin of this receptor is a male donor with ankylosing spondylitis or in good health (not recorded which). This chain links TRBV12-3 or TRBV12-4 with TRBJ2-3; no firm D call. CDR3 sequence: CASSFDGTQYF. Written as DNA, the CDR3 is TGTGCCAGCAGTTTTGATGGGACGCAGTATTTT.